A single sample is the source of the 16 T cell receptor beta chains below, sequenced in a study of T and B cells in COVID-19 patients. Multiplex PCR with BIOMED2 TRB-A/B primer pools amplified TRB rearrangements. Each CDR3 protein is one row after TCRdb ran MiXCR on the multiplex PCR reads. The sample holds some 8,100 distinct CDR3 sequences, about 40% seen once. Blood genomic DNA input for TRB amplification was about 240-550 ng. Sequenced material: blood. These receptors were obtained from a human donor with active COVID-19.

This clonotype was counted between two and nine times. The chain carries TRBV5-5 and TRBJ2-7, with 7 positions matching TRBD1. Germline lookup yields CDR1 SGHKS and CDR2 YYEKEE (reference sequence). With V trimmed by 4 bases and J by 3 bases, 10 bases remained unmatched. This CDR3 contains 15 residues. The chain's CDR3 is CASSESPGQSYEQYF. DNA for the CDR3: TGTGCCAGCAGCGAGAGTCCGGGACAGAGCTACGAGCAGTACTTC.

This chain connects TRBV14 to TRBJ2-5, with 11 bases matching TRBD1. Germline-derived CDR1 and CDR2 are SGHDN and FVKESK. The ends lost 0 bases at V and 5 bases at J; junction bases unmatched: 17. The CDR3 consists of 20 residues. In DNA form, the CDR3 reads TGTGCCAGCAGCCAAGACATCGGGACCCGAGGACAGGGGGCGATTGAGACCCAGTACTTC. The encoded protein is CASSQDIGTRGQGAIETQYF.

The chain has TRBV4-3 and TRBJ2-1; the D is unclear. Germline-derived CDR1 and CDR2 are LGHNA and YSLEER. Trimming removed 0 bases at V and 2 bases at J, with 2 bases between. CDR3 size: 13 residues. CDR3 sequence: CASSQETYNEQFF. The CDR3 DNA follows: TGCGCCAGCAGCCAAGAAACCTACAATGAGCAGTTCTTC.

The table lists this clonotype with a count of one. The rearrangement joins TRBV5-1 to TRBJ2-7, with D perhaps matching TRBD1 or TRBD2 (5 bases each). CDR3 length equals 17 residues. The V and J ends lost 0 bases and 0 bases respectively, with 16 bases between them. Germline CDR1 reads SGHRS; CDR2 reads YFSETQ. The CDR3 DNA reads as TGCGCCAGCAGCTTGGCCCTAGCCGGGGCGCTCTCCTACGAGCAGTACTTC. Protein sequence: CASSLALAGALSYEQYF.

This clonotype was counted only a few times. The chain combines TRBV6-6 with TRBJ2-1; 10 bases fit TRBD2. Germline V gene data show CDR1 as MNHNY and CDR2 as SVGAGI (reference sequence). CDR3 length equals 14 residues. V was clipped by 6 bases and J by 4 bases; unmatched bases: 3. The CDR3 DNA is TGTGCCAGCAGCGGGACTAGCGTTTACAATGAGCAGTTCTTC. Protein: CASSGTSVYNEQFF.

This clonotype has only a few counts. The J gene is TRBJ1-6, the V gene TRBV12-3 or TRBV12-4, with D unresolved. V lost 5 bases and J lost 10, with 12 bases in between. The CDR3 consists of 13 residues. Written as DNA, the CDR3 is TGTGCCAGCAGTGACCGTCGCAAGTCACCCCTCCACTTT. The encoded protein is CASSDRRKSPLHF.

The J gene is TRBJ2-2, the V gene TRBV5-6; D might be TRBD1 (5 bases). CDR3 size: 16 residues. CDR1 and CDR2 (germline): SGHDT, YYEEEE. The germline V and J ends were trimmed by 4 bases and 4 bases, with 17 bases remaining between them. The CDR3 DNA follows: TGTGCCAGCAGCCGACTCAGGGTGGACGGCACCGGGGAGCTGTTTTTT. Translation gives CASSRLRVDGTGELFF.

The chain joins TRBV19 to TRBJ1-5; D call uncertain. V was shortened by 4 bases and J by 9 bases, with 10 bases between the two germline ends. Germline V gives CDR1 LNHDA, CDR2 SQIVND (reference sequence). CDR3 length: 12 amino acids. This CDR3 reads CASSTRLGPQHF. The CDR3 DNA sequence: TGTGCCAGTAGTACCCGACTGGGGCCCCAGCATTTT.

This chain joins TRBV6-2 or TRBV6-3 and TRBJ2-1, with D tentatively TRBD1 (5 bases). Germline assignment: CDR1 MNHEY and CDR2 SVGEGT. The CDR3 totals 13 residues. Trimming cost V 0 bases and J 14 bases, with 14 bases left between them. The CDR3 spells CASSYSGPEGKFF. In DNA form, the CDR3 reads TGTGCCAGCAGTTACTCGGGGCCGGAAGGGAAGTTCTTC.

A note on this clonotype: One end of the junction fails to match germline, which may point to a read error. CDR3 residues: CAISEGPSSYNSPLHF. For the CDR3, the DNA is TGTGCCATCAGTGAGGGGCCGAGCTCCTATAATTCACCCCTCCACTTT. This chain links TRBV6-1 with TRBJ1-6; a possible D gene is TRBD1 (5 bases). Germline V gene lookup returns CDR1 MNHNS and CDR2 SASEGT. This CDR3 contains 16 residues.

The chain couples TRBV6-5 to TRBJ1-3, with 7 nucleotides matching TRBD1. Trimming removed 5 bases from V and 2 bases from J; junction bases left unmatched: 3. Germline loops: CDR1 MNHEY, CDR2 SVGAGI. The CDR3 is made up of 14 amino acids. The CDR3 protein is CASSRTGAGNTIYF. The CDR3 DNA reads as TGTGCCAGCAGTAGGACAGGAGCTGGAAACACCATATATTTT.

This clonotype came up a few times. This chain joins TRBV20-1 and TRBJ2-7; D is tentatively TRBD1 or TRBD2 (5 bases each). CDR1 and CDR2 from the germline V gene are DFQATT and SNEGSKA (reference sequence). The V end was cut by 6 bases, the J end by 0 bases, with 12 bases between. CDR3 length equals 13 residues. The CDR3 DNA reads TGCAGTGCCAGGCCAGGGAGCTCCTACGAGCAGTACTTC. Its translation: CSARPGSSYEQYF.

The V gene is TRBV11-3, the J gene TRBJ1-3; D uncertain. The CDR3 is 15 residues long. Germline V CDR1 and CDR2: SGHNT, YENEEA. Deletions cut 1 base from V and 2 bases from J, with 9 bases between. CDR3 in DNA: TGTGCCAGCAGCTTAGGGGGAGTCACTGGAAACACCATATATTTT. The encoded protein is CASSLGGVTGNTIYF.

The gene calls are TRBV6-5 and TRBJ1-2; 7 bases map to TRBD1. Germline loops: CDR1 MNHEY, CDR2 SVGAGI. CDR3 size: 12 residues. J lost 13 bases, V lost 8 bases, and 13 bases had no gene match. The CDR3 here is CASCVNRGIATF. CDR3 DNA sequence: TGTGCCAGCTGTGTCAACAGGGGTATTGCCACCTTC.

The chain joins TRBV30 to TRBJ2-5; 10 nucleotides match TRBD1. The V gene's germline CDR1 is GTSNPN and CDR2 SVGIG (reference sequence). J gave up 5 bases and V 5 bases, and 8 bases lay outside the gene matches. The CDR3 runs to 14 residues. This CDR3 reads CAWAGQGIGETQYF. DNA for the CDR3: TGTGCCTGGGCGGGACAGGGGATCGGGGAGACCCAGTACTTC.

In its sample, this clonotype is medium-sized (0.01 to 0.1%). J is TRBJ2-7 and V is TRBV6-1; no definite D call. The CDR3 spans 13 residues. CDR1 is MNHNS, CDR2 SASEGT, per germline. V lost 5 bases to trimming and J lost 1 base, with 9 bases between them. CDR3 DNA sequence: TGTGCCAGCAGTCCGGAGCCATCCTACGAGCAGTACTTC. Protein sequence: CASSPEPSYEQYF.